This T cell receptor (beta chain) was recorded in a study of blood T cell repertoires in COVID-19 (dated by TCRdb to 2018 to 2020). Regarding the complete study: The collaborator samples originated in the United States, Italy and Spain and spanned the acute and convalescent phases of COVID-19. The material from the prospective study consisted of cDNA or gDNA derived from T cells, B-cell-depleted T cells, or PBMCs. Subjects who had been exposed to COVID-19, were actively infected with it, or had recovered from it provided the deeply sampled blood TCRbeta repertoires that made up the dataset. The repertoires were made available in a free public database intended to serve as a resource for research on the immune response to SARS-CoV-2. The samples were drawn from two sources: the first 160 participants of the ongoing ImmuneRACE study, and over 1,000 subjects contributed by 6 global collaborators. The sample metadata nearly always contained a de-identified subject ID, COVID-19 status, age in years and sex. Where available, HLA class I and class II types were taken from metadata supplied by the sample provider and were not determined by assay-based typing. What the research found in general, with its limitations: Clinical and demographic metadata were provided uncurated, with the amount varying by source and participant.

Concerning this clone: This receptor's antigen is unknown. Base qualities are not at hand, and no much larger clone is one base apart.

Each collaborating institution followed its own protocols to collect whole blood in K2EDTA tubes. For TCRbeta analysis, collaborators shipped samples in one of three forms: frozen whole blood, isolated PBMCs, or DNA extracted from either of those sample types. The CDR3, from cysteine to phenylalanine, totals 14 residues. CDR3 DNA only is kept here, 42 bases in frame from base 1. The V end loses 4 bases and the J end loses 0 bases, and a stretch of 9 bases separates them. In the germline V gene (reference sequence), CDR1 corresponds to MNHNY and CDR2 to SVGAGI. TCRbeta CDR3 regions were amplified from genomic DNA by means of the immunoSEQ Assay, a bias-controlled multiplex PCR. The original methods were these. The number of nucleated cells in each sample was estimated from the amplification of reference gene primers within the assay. To quantify the absolute abundance of each unique TCRbeta CDR3 rearrangement, sequence reads were collapsed and filtered. For each sample, productive Simpson clonality was calculated as the square root of Simpson's diversity index across productive rearrangements. Drawn from immuneACCESS, this table holds only the in-frame rearrangements with V and J called that TCRdb kept. Clones are partly lost; checked studies trace under half to an unresolved V gene and leave the rest unexplained. V and J calls plus clone size are reproduced from that table; the DNA served to infer D and trimming. The sample has roughly 280,000 clones on record, about 85% of them singletons. The ten top clones hold under 5.5% of the sample.

Material for sequencing was peripheral blood. The V and J genes are TRBV6-6 and TRBJ1-1; the best D guess is TRBD1, with 5 bases matching. The clonotype comes from a man aged 55 to 70 with acute or convalescent COVID-19. The CDR3 loop reads CASSSGRVNTEAFF. The DNA reads as follows: TGTGCCAGCAGTTCGGGCAGGGTGAACACTGAAGCTTTCTTT.